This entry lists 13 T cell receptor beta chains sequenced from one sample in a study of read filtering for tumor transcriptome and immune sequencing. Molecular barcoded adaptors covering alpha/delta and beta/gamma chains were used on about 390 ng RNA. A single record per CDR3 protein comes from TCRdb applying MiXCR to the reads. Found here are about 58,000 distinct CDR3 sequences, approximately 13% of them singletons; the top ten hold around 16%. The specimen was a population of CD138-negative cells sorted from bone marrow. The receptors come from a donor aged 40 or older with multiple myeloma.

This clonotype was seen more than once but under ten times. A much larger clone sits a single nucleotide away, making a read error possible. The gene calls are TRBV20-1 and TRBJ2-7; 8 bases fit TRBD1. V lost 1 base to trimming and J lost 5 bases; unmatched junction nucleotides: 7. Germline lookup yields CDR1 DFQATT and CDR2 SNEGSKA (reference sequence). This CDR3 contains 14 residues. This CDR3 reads CSARGGQGANEQYF. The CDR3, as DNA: TGCAGTGCTAGAGGAGGCCAGGGGGCGAACGAGCAGTACTTC.

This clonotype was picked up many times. The CDR3 coding sequence is TGTGCCAGCAACCAGAGGAACACCGGGGAGCTGTTTTTT. As protein: CASNQRNTGELFF. This chain joins TRBV7-2 and TRBJ2-2, with no clear D. Trimming left V 7 bases short and J 1 base short, with 7 bases between. Germline CDR1 is SGHTA and CDR2 is FQGNSA. The CDR3 is 13 amino acids.

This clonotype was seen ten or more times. CDR3 DNA sequence: TGTGCCTCCAGGGCCAGGGGAGGTAACACCGGGGAGCTGTTTTTT. It translates to CASRARGGNTGELFF. The gene calls are TRBV7-3 and TRBJ2-2, with D perhaps given as TRBD1 or TRBD2 (6 bases each). V lost 11 bases, J lost 2 bases, and 18 bases lay in between. Germline loops: CDR1 SGHTA, CDR2 FQGTGA. There are 15 residues in the CDR3.

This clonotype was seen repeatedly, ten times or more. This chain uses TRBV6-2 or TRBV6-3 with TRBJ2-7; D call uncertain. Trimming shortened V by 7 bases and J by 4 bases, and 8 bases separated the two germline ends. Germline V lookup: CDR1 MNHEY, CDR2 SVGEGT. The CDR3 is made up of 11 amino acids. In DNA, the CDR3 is TGTGCCAGCAAAGACTCGTACGAGCAGTACTTC. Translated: CASKDSYEQYF.

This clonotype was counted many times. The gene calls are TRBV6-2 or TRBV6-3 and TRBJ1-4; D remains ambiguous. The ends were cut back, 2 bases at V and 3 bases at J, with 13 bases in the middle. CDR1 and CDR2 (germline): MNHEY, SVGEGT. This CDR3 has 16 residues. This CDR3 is CASSYAREAANEKLFF. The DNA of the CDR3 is TGTGCCAGCAGTTACGCCCGGGAGGCGGCTAATGAAAAACTGTTTTTT.

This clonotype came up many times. The CDR3 sequence: CASSPRPGQGNSPLHF. CDR3 DNA sequence: TGTGCCAGCAGTCCACGCCCGGGACAGGGGAATTCACCCCTCCACTTT. This chain connects TRBV28 to TRBJ1-6; 10 nucleotides agree with TRBD1. Germline V gives CDR1 MDHEN, CDR2 SYDVKM. The length of the CDR3 is 16 residues. V lost 5 bases, J lost 7 bases, and 8 bases stayed unmatched.

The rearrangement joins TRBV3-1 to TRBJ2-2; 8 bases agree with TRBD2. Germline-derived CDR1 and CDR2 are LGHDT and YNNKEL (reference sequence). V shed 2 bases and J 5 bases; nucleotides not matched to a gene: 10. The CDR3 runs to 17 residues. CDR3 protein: CASSQRVAGGWTGELFF. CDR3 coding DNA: TGTGCCAGCAGCCAACGGGTCGCGGGGGGCTGGACCGGGGAGCTGTTTTTT.

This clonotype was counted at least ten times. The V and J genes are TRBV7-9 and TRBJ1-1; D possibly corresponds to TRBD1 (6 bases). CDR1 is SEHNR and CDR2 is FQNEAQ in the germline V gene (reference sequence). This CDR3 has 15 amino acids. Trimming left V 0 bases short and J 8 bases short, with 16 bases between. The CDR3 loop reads CASSLARGQGTEAFF. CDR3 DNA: TGTGCCAGCAGCTTAGCGCGGGGTCAAGGGACAGAAGCTTTCTTT.

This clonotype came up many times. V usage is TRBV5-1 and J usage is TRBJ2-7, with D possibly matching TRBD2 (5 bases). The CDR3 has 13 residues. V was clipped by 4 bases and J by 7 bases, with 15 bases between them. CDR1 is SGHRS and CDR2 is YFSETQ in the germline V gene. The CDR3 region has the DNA TGCGCCAGCAGCCCGCCCCATCCGGGAGAGCAGTACTTC. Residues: CASSPPHPGEQYF.

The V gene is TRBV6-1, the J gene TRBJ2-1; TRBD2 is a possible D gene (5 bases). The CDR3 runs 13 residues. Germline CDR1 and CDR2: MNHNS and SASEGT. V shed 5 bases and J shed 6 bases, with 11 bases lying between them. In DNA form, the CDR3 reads TGTGCCAGCAGTACGAGAGGACTCAATGAGCAGTTCTTC. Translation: CASSTRGLNEQFF.

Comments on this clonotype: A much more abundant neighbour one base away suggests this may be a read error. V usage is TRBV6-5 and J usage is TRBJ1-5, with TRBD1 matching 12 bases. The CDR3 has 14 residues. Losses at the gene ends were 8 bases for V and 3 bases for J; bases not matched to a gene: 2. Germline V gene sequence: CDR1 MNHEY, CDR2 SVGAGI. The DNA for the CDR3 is TGTGCCAGCGAGGGACAGGGGGCCAATCAGCCCCAGCATTTT. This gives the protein CASEGQGANQPQHF.

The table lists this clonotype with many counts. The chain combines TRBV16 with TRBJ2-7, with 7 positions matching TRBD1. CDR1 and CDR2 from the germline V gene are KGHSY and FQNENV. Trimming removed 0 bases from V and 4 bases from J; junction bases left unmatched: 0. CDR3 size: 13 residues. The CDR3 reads CASSQSGQYEQYF. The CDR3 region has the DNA TGTGCCAGCAGCCAATCGGGACAGTACGAGCAGTACTTC.

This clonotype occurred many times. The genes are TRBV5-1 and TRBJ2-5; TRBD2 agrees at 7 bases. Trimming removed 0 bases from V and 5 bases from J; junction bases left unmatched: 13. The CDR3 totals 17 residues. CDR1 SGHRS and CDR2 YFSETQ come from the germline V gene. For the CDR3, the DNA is TGCGCCAGCAGCTTGGCGGTTGGGGGGGAAGGTTTGGAGACCCAGTACTTC. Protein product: CASSLAVGGEGLETQYF.